The present TCR beta chain was sequenced within a study of blood T cell repertoires in COVID-19. Turning to the study itself: The United States, Italy and Spain supplied acute and convalescent COVID-19 samples. PBMCs, B-cell-depleted T cells, or T cells provided the cDNA or gDNA that made up the material.

Original processing methods: Estimation of nucleated cell counts relied on the amplification of reference gene primers. The repertoire was sequenced with immunoSEQ multiplex PCR; TCRdb's copy has only in-frame clones and lacks some. D and trimming were read from the DNA, whereas the V and J calls and clone size are those reported in that table. The table includes 200,000 to 250,000 clones, around 88% detected once. Germline CDR1 is SEHNR and CDR2 is FQNEAQ (reference sequence). The CDR3 extends over 13 amino acids. Trimming took off 5 bases at V and 7 bases at J, with 15 bases between the two ends. The sample taken for sequencing was peripheral blood. The clonotype comes from a woman aged 25 to 39 who had recovered from COVID-19. The rearrangement joins TRBV7-9 to TRBJ2-7, with D possibly matching TRBD2 (5 bases). CDR3 nucleotides: TGTGCCAGCAGCCTCCCCCGGGCGGGTGAGCAGTACTTC. Its protein is CASSLPRAGEQYF.